What follows is one T cell receptor beta chain and its context. Antigen unknown. This entry comes from a study of T cells after yellow fever vaccination. Germline trimming cut 3 bases from V and 9 bases from J; bases unmatched to any gene: 13. Germline assignment: CDR1 LGHDT and CDR2 YNNKEL (reference sequence). This CDR3 has 17 residues. TCRdb called the 5' RACE reads again in MiXCR, with one record for every CDR3 protein. The sample lists 550,000 to 750,000 distinct CDR3 sequences, approximately 15% occurring once. Study-level findings and limits: Primary-vaccination clones mostly resurfaced post-booster (nearly 97% CD4, about 87% CD8). Contamination of FACS-sorted repertoires by abundant clonotypes from the bulk population could occur.

This clonotype was sampled from a man younger than 40 who received the YFV17D yellow fever vaccine. The rearrangement links TRBV3-1 to TRBJ2-1, with 11 nucleotides matching TRBD2. Sequencing was performed on PBMCs, taken on the day of the yellow fever booster vaccination. CDR3 amino acids: CASSQLGTSGVHSEQFF. The DNA for the CDR3 is TGTGCCAGCAGCCAGCTAGGGACTAGCGGCGTACACAGTGAGCAGTTCTTC.